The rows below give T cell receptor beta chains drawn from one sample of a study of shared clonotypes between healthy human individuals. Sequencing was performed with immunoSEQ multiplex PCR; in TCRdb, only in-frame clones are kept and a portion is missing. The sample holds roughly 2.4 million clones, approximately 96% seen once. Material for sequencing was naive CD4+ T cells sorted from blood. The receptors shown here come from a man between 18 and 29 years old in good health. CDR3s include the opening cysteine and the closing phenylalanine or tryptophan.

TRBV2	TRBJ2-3	CASRLAGTFTDTQYF
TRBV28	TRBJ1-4	CASTPGTPYNEKLFF
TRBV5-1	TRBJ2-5	CASSLAGQGETQYF
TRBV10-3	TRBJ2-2	CAISSTPGHTGELFF
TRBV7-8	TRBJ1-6	CASSSFRGPNNSPLHF
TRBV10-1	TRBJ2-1	CASSGGTLGNEQFF
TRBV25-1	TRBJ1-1	CASSESRGRATEAFF
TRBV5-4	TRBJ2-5	CASSIRLAGGETQYF
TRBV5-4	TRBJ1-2	CASSLDAPYGYTF
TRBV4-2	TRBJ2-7	CASSEPGTSSSYEQYF
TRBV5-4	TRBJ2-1	CASSLRQGRVRGNEQFF
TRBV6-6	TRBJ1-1	CASSFDRFVNTEAFF
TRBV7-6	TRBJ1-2	CASSPWEGNYGYTF
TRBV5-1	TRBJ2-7	CASSRSPSGGTYEQYF
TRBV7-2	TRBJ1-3	CASSLALDRPHSGNTIYF
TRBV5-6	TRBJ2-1	CASSKDRGLNEQFF
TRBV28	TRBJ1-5	CASRGGVGNQPQHF
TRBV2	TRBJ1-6	CASRLGQGENSPLHF
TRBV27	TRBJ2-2	CASRPTSGRAYTGELFF
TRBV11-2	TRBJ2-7	CASRDSAGTLQYF
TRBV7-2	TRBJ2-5	CASSLPRQGQETQYF
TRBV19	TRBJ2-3	CASGYGASTDTQYF
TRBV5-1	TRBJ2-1	CASSLGPLNVQGGDEQFF
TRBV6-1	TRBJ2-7	CASSVQGAFIDEQYF
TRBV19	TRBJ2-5	CASSTRDSSEETQYF
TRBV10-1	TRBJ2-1	CASRGLHCDEQFF
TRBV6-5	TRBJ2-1	CASRPPGGYNEQFF
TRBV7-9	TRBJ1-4	CASSIPGVNEKLFF
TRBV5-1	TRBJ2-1	CASSLWVSPYYNEQFF
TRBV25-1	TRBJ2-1	CASSESGGRASYNEQFF
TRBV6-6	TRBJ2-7	CASSYAADASYEQYF
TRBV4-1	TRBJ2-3	CASSLPGTGKVDTQYF
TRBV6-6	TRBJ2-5	CASNPDRGLSETQYF
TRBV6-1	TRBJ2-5	CASTRQGLSTQYF
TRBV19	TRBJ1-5	CASSAQGASSNQPQHF
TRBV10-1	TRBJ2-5	CASRRTLQETQYF
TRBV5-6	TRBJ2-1	CASRPERLSYNEQFF
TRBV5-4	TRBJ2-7	CASSLAGDEQYF